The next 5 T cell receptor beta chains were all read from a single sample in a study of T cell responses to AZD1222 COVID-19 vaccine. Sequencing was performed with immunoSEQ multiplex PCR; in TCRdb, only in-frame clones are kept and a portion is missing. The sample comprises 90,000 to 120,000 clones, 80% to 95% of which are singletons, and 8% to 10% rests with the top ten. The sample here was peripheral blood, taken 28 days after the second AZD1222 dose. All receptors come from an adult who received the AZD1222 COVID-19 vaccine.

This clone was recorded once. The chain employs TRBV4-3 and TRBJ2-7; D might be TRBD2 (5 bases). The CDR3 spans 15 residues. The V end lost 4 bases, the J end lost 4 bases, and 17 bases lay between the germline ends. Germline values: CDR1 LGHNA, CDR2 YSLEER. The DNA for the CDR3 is TGCGCCAGCAGCCTCTACAGTGAGGGCCCTTACGAGCAGTACTTC. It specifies CASSLYSEGPYEQYF.

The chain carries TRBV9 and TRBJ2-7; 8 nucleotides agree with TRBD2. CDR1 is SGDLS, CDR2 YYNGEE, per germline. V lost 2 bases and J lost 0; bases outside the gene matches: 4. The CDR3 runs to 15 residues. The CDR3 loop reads CASSVSSGYSYEQYF. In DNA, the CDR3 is TGTGCCAGCAGCGTCTCTAGCGGGTACTCCTACGAGCAGTACTTC. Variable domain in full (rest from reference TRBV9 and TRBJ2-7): DSGVTQTPKHLITATGQRVTLRCSPRSGDLSVYWYQQSLDQGLQFLIQYYNGEERAKGNILERFSAQQFPDLHSELNLSSLELGDSALYFCASSVSSGYSYEQYFGPGTRLTVT.

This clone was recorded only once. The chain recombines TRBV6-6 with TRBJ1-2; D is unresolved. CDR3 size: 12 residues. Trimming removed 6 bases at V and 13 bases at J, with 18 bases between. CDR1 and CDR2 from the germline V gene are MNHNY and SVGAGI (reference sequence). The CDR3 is CASSPLLRETTF. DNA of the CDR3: TGTGCCAGCAGCCCACTCCTGCGGGAAACCACCTTC.

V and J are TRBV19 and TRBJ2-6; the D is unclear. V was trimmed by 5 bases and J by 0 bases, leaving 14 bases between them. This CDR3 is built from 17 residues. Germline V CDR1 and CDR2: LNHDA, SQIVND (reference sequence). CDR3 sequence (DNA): TGTGCCAGTAGTCCGCGGACGGTCCTCTCTGGGGCCAACGTCCTGACTTTC. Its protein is CASSPRTVLSGANVLTF.

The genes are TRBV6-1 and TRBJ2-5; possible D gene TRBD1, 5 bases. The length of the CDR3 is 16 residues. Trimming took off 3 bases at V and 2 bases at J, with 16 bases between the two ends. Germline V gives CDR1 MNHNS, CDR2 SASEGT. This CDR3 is CASSEGPRDWQETQYF. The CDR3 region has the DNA TGTGCCAGCAGTGAGGGCCCCAGGGATTGGCAAGAGACCCAGTACTTC.